The T cell receptor beta chain under discussion was sequenced for a study of OX40 agonist ivuxolimab in advanced cancers. Turning to the study itself: The mean age was approximately 60 years, ranging from 23 to 79, with under 90% of participants male.

The study sampled blood at baseline, cycle 4 day 1, and cycle 7 day 1. Here immunoSEQ multiplex PCR was the method, and the copy in TCRdb shows in-frame clones only, minus some. This sample yields around 65,000 clones, of which 88% are seen a single time; 5% belongs to the top ten. Trimming pared 2 bases from V and 6 bases from J, leaving 12 bases between. Germline loops: CDR1 SGDLS, CDR2 YYNGEE. The CDR3 has 13 amino acids. This TCR came from an adult with an advanced solid tumor such as melanoma, head and neck, liver or kidney cancer. This chain connects TRBV9 to TRBJ2-7, with a tentative D call TRBD2 (6 bases). The sequenced sample was CD4+ or CD8+ T cells sorted from blood, obtained in a trial of the OX40 agonist ivuxolimab. CDR3 DNA: TGTGCCAGCAGCGTGGAGGGAACGGGCGAGCAGTACTTC. It translates to CASSVEGTGEQYF.